Below, 27 T cell receptor beta chains from the same sample are listed, as sequenced in a study of cytomegalovirus exposure and HLA in healthy donors. Primers: 60 Vbeta forward and 13 Jbeta reverse. Repertoires were generated with immunoSEQ multiplex PCR, while TCRdb's copy carries only in-frame clones and drops some. The table lists 120,000 or so clones, roughly 80% of them singletons, with approximately 3.6% in the top ten. The specimen was PBMCs. The receptors here all came from a young man in good health and CMV-seronegative.

CDR3 nucleotide sequence: TGTGCCTGGAGTGTGTCAGGGGGTAGCAATCAGCCCCAGCATTTT. It is translated as CAWSVSGGSNQPQHF. The genes are TRBV30 and TRBJ1-5; TRBD1 agrees at 7 bases. V shed 0 bases, J shed 0 bases, and the junction held 2 bases outside the gene matches. The CDR3 covers 15 residues. Looked up from germline, CDR1 is GTSNPN and CDR2 is SVGIG (reference sequence).

This chain uses TRBV5-8 with TRBJ1-2, with 10 bases lining up with TRBD1. With 0 bases clipped from V and 6 bases from J, the junction kept 5 bases outside the gene matches. Germline V gives CDR1 SGHTS, CDR2 YDEGEE. This CDR3 is built from 15 residues. CDR3 DNA: TGTGCCAGCAGCTTGGCCGGGACAGGGGTTAATGGCTACACCTTC. This codes for CASSLAGTGVNGYTF.

The chain couples TRBV11-2 to TRBJ2-7, with 9 bases that match TRBD1. The V and J ends lost 0 bases and 2 bases, in that order; junction bases with no gene match: 5. Germline-derived CDR1 and CDR2 are SGHAT and FQNNGV. The CDR3 loop spans 16 amino acids. In nucleotides, the CDR3 is TGTGCCAGCAGCTTAGATCTGCGACAGGGGGCCTACGAGCAGTACTTC. Its protein product is CASSLDLRQGAYEQYF.

The rearrangement uses TRBV6-5 and TRBJ2-5; TRBD1 agrees at 9 bases. Germline V lookup: CDR1 MNHEY, CDR2 SVGAGI. The CDR3 sequence is 15 residues long. Germline trimming cut 7 bases from V and 4 bases from J; bases unmatched to any gene: 10. CDR3 amino acids: CASIPGQGFGETQYF. CDR3 DNA sequence: TGTGCCAGCATCCCGGGACAGGGCTTCGGAGAGACCCAGTACTTC.

The chain joins TRBV9 to TRBJ1-1; TRBD1 might be the D (6 bases). V lost 0 bases and J 1 base, leaving 19 bases between the germline ends. CDR1 and CDR2 (germline): SGDLS, YYNGEE. The CDR3 has 18 residues. As DNA, the CDR3 is TGTGCCAGCAGCGTAGCTCCGTCAGGACAGACCGCGAACACTGAAGCTTTCTTT. This translates into CASSVAPSGQTANTEAFF.

The V and J genes are TRBV7-9 and TRBJ2-1, with 9 bases matching TRBD2. Looked up from germline, CDR1 is SEHNR and CDR2 is FQNEAQ (reference sequence). The CDR3 has 14 residues. After removal of 7 bases from V and 1 base from J, the junction contained 2 bases not matched to a gene. CDR3 coding DNA: TGTGCCAGCACTACTAGCGGGTCCTACAATGAGCAGTTCTTC. This gives the protein CASTTSGSYNEQFF.

The chain combines TRBV5-1 with TRBJ1-6; weak D call: TRBD1 (5 bases). Per germline, CDR1 SGHRS and CDR2 YFSETQ. The CDR3 has 13 amino acids. V gave up 4 bases and J gave up 7 bases, with 9 bases separating them. The DNA for the CDR3 is TGCGCCAGCAGCGACAGTAGCAATTCACCCCTCCACTTT. Its protein product is CASSDSSNSPLHF.

The CDR3 DNA follows: TGCGCCAGCAGCCCGACAGGGCTGGGGGACACCATATATTTT. It codes for CASSPTGLGDTIYF. The chain has TRBV5-1 and TRBJ1-3; 7 bases are a match to TRBD1. Germline values: CDR1 SGHRS, CDR2 YFSETQ. CDR3 length: 14 amino acids. The V gene end was trimmed by 4 bases and the J gene end by 8 bases; junction bases not matched to a gene: 9.

This sequence joins TRBV29-1 and TRBJ2-1, with a possible D match to TRBD2 (6 bases). Per the germline V gene, CDR1 is SQVTM and CDR2 is ANQGSEA. The CDR3 loop spans 12 amino acids. Trimming pared 5 bases from V and 10 bases from J, leaving 15 bases between. CDR3: CSVYRGGTEQFF. Written as DNA, the CDR3 is TGCAGCGTTTATCGGGGAGGAACAGAGCAGTTCTTC.

This clone came up once. This chain joins TRBV6-5 and TRBJ2-1; 7 bases agree with TRBD1. The V gene's germline CDR1 is MNHEY and CDR2 SVGAGI. CDR3 length: 16 residues. The V gene end was trimmed by 2 bases and the J gene end by 6 bases; junction bases not matched to a gene: 10. CDR3: CASSYNRGFFGNEQFF. The CDR3 nucleotides are TGTGCCAGCAGTTACAACAGGGGCTTTTTCGGCAATGAGCAGTTCTTC.

Only a few counts were recorded for this clone. V usage is TRBV27 and J usage is TRBJ2-4; TRBD1 is a possible D gene (5 bases). Looked up from germline, CDR1 is MNHEY and CDR2 is SMNVEV (reference sequence). V lost 2 bases and J 7 bases, leaving 9 bases between the germline ends. The CDR3 is made up of 13 amino acids. CDR3 sequence: CASSLGQTNIQYF. The DNA of the CDR3 is TGTGCCAGCAGTTTAGGACAAACGAACATTCAGTACTTC.

The chain has TRBV28 and TRBJ1-2, with 7 bases fitting TRBD1. The germline CDR1 and CDR2 sequences are MDHEN and SYDVKM. The CDR3 covers 15 residues. Trimming took 6 bases from V and 6 from J; bases not matched to a gene: 13. The CDR3 is CASSRNRGGADGYTF. CDR3 in DNA: TGTGCCAGCAGCCGTAACAGGGGTGGGGCGGATGGCTACACCTTC.

The chain has TRBV10-3 and TRBJ2-1, with TRBD2 identical over 10 bases. J lost 15 bases, V lost 0 bases, and 14 bases had no gene match. The CDR3 length is 16 residues. CDR1 is ENHRY, CDR2 SYGVKD, per germline. The CDR3 reads CAISESEASGGRPGFF. The CDR3 coding sequence is TGTGCCATCAGTGAGTCGGAGGCTAGCGGGGGTCGGCCTGGGTTCTTC.

The chain links TRBV28 to TRBJ2-1, with 8 nucleotides matching TRBD2. Germline-derived CDR1 and CDR2 are MDHEN and SYDVKM. The CDR3 contains 14 residues. V was clipped by 3 bases and J by 7 bases; unmatched bases: 5. In DNA form, the CDR3 reads TGTGCCAGCAGTTTGACGGGGGGGACGAATGAGCAGTTCTTC. Translating it yields CASSLTGGTNEQFF.

This CDR3 reads CASTPAGTLNSPLHF. The CDR3 DNA sequence: TGTGCCAGCACCCCCGCCGGGACACTGAATTCACCCCTCCACTTT. J is TRBJ1-6 and V is TRBV27, with a tentative D call TRBD1 (6 bases). Trimming took off 7 bases at V and 7 bases at J, with 17 bases between the two ends. The CDR3 contains 15 residues. The germline V gene has CDR1 MNHEY and CDR2 SMNVEV (reference sequence).

This clone was found once. This sequence joins TRBV7-2 and TRBJ2-3; D may be TRBD2 (5 bases). V was pared by 5 bases and J by 2 bases, with 8 bases between. The V gene's germline CDR1 is SGHTA and CDR2 FQGNSA. This CDR3 is 13 amino acids long. This CDR3 reads CASSGEITDTQYF. The CDR3 DNA reads TGTGCCAGCAGCGGGGAGATCACAGATACGCAGTATTTT.

J is TRBJ2-7 and V is TRBV11-3, with 12 positions matching TRBD1. The CDR3 runs to 14 residues. Germline assignment: CDR1 SGHNT and CDR2 YENEEA. Trimming took 6 bases from V and 2 from J; bases not matched to a gene: 2. The CDR3 DNA sequence: TGTGCCAGCAGTGGGACAGGGGGCACCTACGAGCAGTACTTC. Its protein product is CASSGTGGTYEQYF.

As for this clone: Other DNA sequences from this sample encode an identical CDR3 as well. V and J are TRBV7-9 and TRBJ2-2; possible D gene TRBD2, 7 bases. CDR1 and CDR2 from the germline V gene are SEHNR and FQNEAQ (reference sequence). Trimming shortened V by 7 bases and J by 8 bases, and 20 bases separated the two germline ends. The CDR3 is 15 residues long. The CDR3 coding sequence is TGTGCCAGCACCGCCCGGGGAGGGGGTCCTGGGGAGCTGTTTTTT. This translates into CASTARGGGPGELFF.

The chain carries TRBV27 and TRBJ2-7; D perhaps matches TRBD2 (5 bases). CDR3 size: 16 residues. Germline V lookup: CDR1 MNHEY, CDR2 SMNVEV (reference sequence). Trimming removed 6 bases from V and 0 bases from J, with 18 bases in between. CDR3 loop: CASSRHTMGSSYEQYF. The DNA of the CDR3 is TGTGCCAGCAGCCGCCATACGATGGGGAGCTCCTACGAGCAGTACTTC.

The V call is TRBV19, the J call TRBJ1-5, with D maybe TRBD1 (6 bases). Germline V gene lookup returns CDR1 LNHDA and CDR2 SQIVND (reference sequence). This CDR3 comprises 15 residues. V dropped 6 bases and J dropped 1 base, with 13 bases sitting between them. CDR3 protein: CASRGPTGSNQPQHF. CDR3 bases: TGTGCCAGTAGGGGGCCTACAGGGAGCAATCAGCCCCAGCATTTT.

This clone is a singleton in its sample. The chain has TRBV6-5 and TRBJ2-7; TRBD1 might be the D (6 bases). V was pared by 4 bases and J by 3 bases, with 13 bases between. There are 14 residues in the CDR3. Germline CDR1 MNHEY, CDR2 SVGAGI. The CDR3 loop is CASSLTGTLYEQYF. In DNA form, the CDR3 reads TGTGCCAGCAGTTTGACAGGAACCCTCTACGAGCAGTACTTC.

V is TRBV7-2 and J is TRBJ1-1; possibly TRBD1 for D (5 bases). The V gene lost 3 bases and the J gene lost 1 base, with 12 bases spanning the gap. The germline gives CDR1 SGHTA, CDR2 FQGNSA. The CDR3 length is 15 residues. The CDR3 protein is CASSLGRKENTEAFF. In DNA, the CDR3 is TGTGCCAGCAGCTTGGGGCGCAAAGAGAACACTGAAGCTTTCTTT.

This clone was detected ten times or more. CDR3 in amino acids: CASSEDRDRVSPLHF. The CDR3 nucleotides are TGTGCCAGCAGCGAGGACCGGGACAGGGTTTCACCCCTCCACTTT. The chain combines TRBV5-5 with TRBJ1-6; 9 bases fit TRBD1. The junction had 8 bases not matched to a gene; V was cut back by 4 bases and J by 9 bases. CDR3 length: 15 amino acids. The germline V gene encodes CDR1 SGHKS and CDR2 YYEKEE (reference sequence).

This clone was observed a handful of times. V usage is TRBV28 and J usage is TRBJ2-3; 7 bases line up with TRBD2. The CDR3 has 17 amino acids. Germline-derived CDR1 and CDR2 are MDHEN and SYDVKM. V lost 1 base to trimming and J lost 1 base; unmatched junction nucleotides: 8. The chain's CDR3 is CASSLYRASGGTDTQYF. Written as DNA, the CDR3 is TGTGCCAGCAGTTTATACCGGGCTAGCGGTGGCACAGATACGCAGTATTTT. Full variable domain (missing parts from reference TRBV28 and TRBJ2-3): DVKVTQSSRYLVKRTGEKVFLECVQDMDHENMFWYRQDPGLGLRLIYFSYDVKMKEKGDIPEGYSVSREKKERFSLILESASTNQTSMYLCASSLYRASGGTDTQYFGPGTRLTVL.

This clone was seen just once. The chain carries TRBV19 and TRBJ1-3; no definite D call. CDR3 length equals 15 residues. Germline V gene lookup returns CDR1 LNHDA and CDR2 SQIVND (reference sequence). V lost 3 bases to trimming and J lost 0 bases, with 9 bases between them. In DNA, the CDR3 is TGTGCCAGTAGTATCAAAGCGAGCTCTGGAAACACCATATATTTT. Its translation is CASSIKASSGNTIYF.

This sequence joins TRBV5-6 and TRBJ1-2, with 7 bases identical to TRBD1. The CDR3 loop spans 17 amino acids. Trimming cost V 1 base and J 5 bases; bases outside gene matches: 14. Germline loops: CDR1 SGHDT, CDR2 YYEEEE. This chain's CDR3 is CASSLTRTGARGYGYTF. DNA of the CDR3: TGTGCCAGCAGCTTGACCCGGACAGGAGCAAGAGGGTATGGCTACACCTTC.

The rearrangement uses TRBV6-4 and TRBJ1-6; the D is unclear. The germline V and J ends were trimmed by 2 bases and 2 bases, with 7 bases remaining between them. The CDR3 has 15 residues. Per the germline V gene, CDR1 is MRHNA and CDR2 is SNTAGT. In DNA, the CDR3 is TGTGCCAGCAGTGACGAGGGAACCTATAATTCACCCCTCCACTTT. Protein sequence: CASSDEGTYNSPLHF.